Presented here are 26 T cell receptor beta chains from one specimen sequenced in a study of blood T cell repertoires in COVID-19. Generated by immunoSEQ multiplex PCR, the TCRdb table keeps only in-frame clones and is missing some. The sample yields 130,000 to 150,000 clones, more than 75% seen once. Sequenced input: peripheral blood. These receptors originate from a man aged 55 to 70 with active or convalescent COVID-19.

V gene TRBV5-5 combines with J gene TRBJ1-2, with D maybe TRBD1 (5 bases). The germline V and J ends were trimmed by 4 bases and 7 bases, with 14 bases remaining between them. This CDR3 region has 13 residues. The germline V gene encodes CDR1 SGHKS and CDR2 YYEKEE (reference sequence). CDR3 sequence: CASSQTGGPGYTF. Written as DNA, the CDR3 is TGTGCCAGCAGCCAAACAGGCGGCCCTGGCTACACCTTC.

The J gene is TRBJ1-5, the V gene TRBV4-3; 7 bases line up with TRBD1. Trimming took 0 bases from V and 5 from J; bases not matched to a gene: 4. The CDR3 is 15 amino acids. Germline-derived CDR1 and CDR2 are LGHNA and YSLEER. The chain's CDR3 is CASSQDWDRDQPQHF. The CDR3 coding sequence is TGCGCCAGCAGCCAAGATTGGGACAGAGATCAGCCCCAGCATTTT.

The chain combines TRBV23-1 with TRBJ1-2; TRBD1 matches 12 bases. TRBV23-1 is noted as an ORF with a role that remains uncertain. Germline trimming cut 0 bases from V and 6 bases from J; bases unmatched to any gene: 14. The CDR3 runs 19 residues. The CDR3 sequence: CASSQSIGGTGGIFDGYTF. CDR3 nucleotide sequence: TGCGCCAGCAGTCAATCGATTGGGGGGACAGGGGGCATCTTCGATGGCTACACCTTC.

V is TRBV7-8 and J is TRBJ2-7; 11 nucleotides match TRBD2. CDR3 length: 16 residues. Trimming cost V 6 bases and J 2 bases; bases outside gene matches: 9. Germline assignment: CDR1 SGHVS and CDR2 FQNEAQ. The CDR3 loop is CASRLLAGGTPYEQYF. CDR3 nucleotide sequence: TGTGCCAGCAGATTATTAGCGGGAGGGACACCCTACGAGCAGTACTTC. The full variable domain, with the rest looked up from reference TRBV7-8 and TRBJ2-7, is GAGVSQSPRYKVAKRGQDVALRCDPISGHVSLFWYQQALGQGPEFLTYFQNEAQLDKSGLPSDRFFAERPEGSVSTLKIQRTQQEDSAVYLCASRLLAGGTPYEQYFGPGTRLTVT.

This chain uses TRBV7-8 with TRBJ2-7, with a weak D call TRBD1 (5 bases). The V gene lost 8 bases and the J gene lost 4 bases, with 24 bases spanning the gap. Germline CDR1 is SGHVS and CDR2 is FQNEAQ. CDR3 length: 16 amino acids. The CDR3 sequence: CASGRSWGRVTYEQYF. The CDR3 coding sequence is TGTGCCAGCGGTCGTTCATGGGGCAGAGTTACGTACGAGCAGTACTTC.

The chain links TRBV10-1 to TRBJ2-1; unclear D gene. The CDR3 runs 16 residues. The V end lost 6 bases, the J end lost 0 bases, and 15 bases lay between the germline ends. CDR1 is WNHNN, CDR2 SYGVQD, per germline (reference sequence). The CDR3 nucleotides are TGCGCCAGCAGCCAAGGCCAAAGCGCCTCCTACAATGAGCAGTTCTTC. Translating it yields CASSQGQSASYNEQFF.

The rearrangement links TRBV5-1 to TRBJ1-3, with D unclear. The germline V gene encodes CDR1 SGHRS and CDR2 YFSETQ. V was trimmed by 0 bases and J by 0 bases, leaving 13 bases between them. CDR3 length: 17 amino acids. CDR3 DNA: TGCGCCAGCAGCTTGGGGGCCCGCCGAGCCTCTGGAAACACCATATATTTT. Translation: CASSLGARRASGNTIYF.

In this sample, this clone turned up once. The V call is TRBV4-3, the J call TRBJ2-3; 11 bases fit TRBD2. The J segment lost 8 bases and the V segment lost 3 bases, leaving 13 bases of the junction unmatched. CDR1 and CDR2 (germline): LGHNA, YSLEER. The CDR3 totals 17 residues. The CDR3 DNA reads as TGCGCCAGCAGCCAGGGGATTAGCGGGAGGGCCGAAGGTACGCAGTATTTT. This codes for CASSQGISGRAEGTQYF.

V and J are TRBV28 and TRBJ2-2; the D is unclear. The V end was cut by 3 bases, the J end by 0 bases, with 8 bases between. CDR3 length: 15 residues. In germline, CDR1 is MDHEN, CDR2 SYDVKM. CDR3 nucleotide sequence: TGTGCCAGCAGTTTGGTCGGAGCGAACACCGGGGAGCTGTTTTTT. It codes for CASSLVGANTGELFF.

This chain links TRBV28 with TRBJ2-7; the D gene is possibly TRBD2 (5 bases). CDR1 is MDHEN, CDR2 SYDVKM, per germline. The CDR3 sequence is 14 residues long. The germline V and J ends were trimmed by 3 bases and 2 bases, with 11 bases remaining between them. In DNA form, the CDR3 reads TGTGCCAGCAGTTTCCGACGGGATACCTACGAGCAGTACTTC. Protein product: CASSFRRDTYEQYF.

The CDR3 protein is CASSLLANTGELFF. The CDR3 DNA reads as TGTGCCAGCAGCCTACTAGCGAACACCGGGGAGCTGTTTTTT. V and J are TRBV28 and TRBJ2-2, with a weak D call TRBD2 (5 bases). CDR1 and CDR2 (germline): MDHEN, SYDVKM. V gave up 6 bases and J gave up 0 bases, with 8 bases separating them. The CDR3 consists of 14 residues.

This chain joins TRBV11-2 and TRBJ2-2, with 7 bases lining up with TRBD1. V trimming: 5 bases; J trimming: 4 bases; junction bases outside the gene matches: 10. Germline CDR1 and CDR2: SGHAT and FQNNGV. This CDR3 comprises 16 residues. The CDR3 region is CASSAPGQGVTGELFF. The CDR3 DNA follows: TGTGCCAGCAGCGCGCCGGGGCAGGGGGTCACCGGGGAGCTGTTTTTT.

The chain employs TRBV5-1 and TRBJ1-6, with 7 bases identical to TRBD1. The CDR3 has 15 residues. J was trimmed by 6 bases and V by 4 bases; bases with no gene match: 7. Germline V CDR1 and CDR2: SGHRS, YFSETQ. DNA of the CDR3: TGCGCCAGCAGCGATACACAGGGGCGTAATTCACCCCTCCACTTT. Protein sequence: CASSDTQGRNSPLHF.

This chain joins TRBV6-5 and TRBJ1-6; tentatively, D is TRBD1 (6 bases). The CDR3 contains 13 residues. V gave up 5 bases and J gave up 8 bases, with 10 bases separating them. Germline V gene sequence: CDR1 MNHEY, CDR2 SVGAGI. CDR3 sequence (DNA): TGTGCCAGCAGTCCTCAGGGGTATTCACCCCTCCACTTT. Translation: CASSPQGYSPLHF.

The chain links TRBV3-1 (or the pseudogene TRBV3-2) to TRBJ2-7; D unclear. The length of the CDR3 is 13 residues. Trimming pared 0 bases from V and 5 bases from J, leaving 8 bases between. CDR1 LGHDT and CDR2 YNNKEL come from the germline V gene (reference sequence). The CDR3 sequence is CASSQDSYHEQYF. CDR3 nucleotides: TGTGCCAGCAGCCAAGATTCCTATCACGAGCAGTACTTC.

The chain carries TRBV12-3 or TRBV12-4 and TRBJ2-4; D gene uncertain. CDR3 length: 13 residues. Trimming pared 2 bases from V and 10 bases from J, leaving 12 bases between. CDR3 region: CASSLLSVGIQYF. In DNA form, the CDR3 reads TGTGCCAGCAGTTTACTAAGCGTAGGTATTCAGTACTTC.

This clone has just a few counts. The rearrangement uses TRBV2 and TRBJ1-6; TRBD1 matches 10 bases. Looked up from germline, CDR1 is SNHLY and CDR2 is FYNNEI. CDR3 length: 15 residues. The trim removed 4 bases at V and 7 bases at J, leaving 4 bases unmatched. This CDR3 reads CASSVLGQGNSPLHF. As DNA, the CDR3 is TGTGCCAGCAGTGTGTTGGGACAGGGGAATTCACCCCTCCACTTT.

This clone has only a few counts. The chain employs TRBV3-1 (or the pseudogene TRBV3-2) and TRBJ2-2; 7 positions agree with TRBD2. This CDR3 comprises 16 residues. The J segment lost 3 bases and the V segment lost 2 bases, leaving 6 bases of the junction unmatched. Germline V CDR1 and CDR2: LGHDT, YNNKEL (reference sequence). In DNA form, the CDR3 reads TGTGCCAGCAGCCAATCCCGACTAGCAGACACCGGGGAGCTGTTTTTT. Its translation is CASSQSRLADTGELFF.

The CDR3 sequence: CASSFGTPYEQYF. The CDR3 nucleotides read TGTGCCAGCAGCTTCGGGACACCATACGAGCAGTACTTC. The chain uses TRBV7-2 and TRBJ2-7; maybe TRBD1 (6 bases). V lost 3 bases and J lost 4, with 10 bases in between. The CDR3 covers 13 residues. Germline assignment: CDR1 SGHTA and CDR2 FQGNSA.

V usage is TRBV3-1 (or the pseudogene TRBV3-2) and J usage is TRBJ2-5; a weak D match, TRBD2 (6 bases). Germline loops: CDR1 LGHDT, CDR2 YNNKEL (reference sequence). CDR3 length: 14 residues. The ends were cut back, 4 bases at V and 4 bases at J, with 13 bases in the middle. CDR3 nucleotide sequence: TGTGCCAGCAGCCCCTCTTGGGGAGGAGAGACCCAGTACTTC. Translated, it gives CASSPSWGGETQYF.

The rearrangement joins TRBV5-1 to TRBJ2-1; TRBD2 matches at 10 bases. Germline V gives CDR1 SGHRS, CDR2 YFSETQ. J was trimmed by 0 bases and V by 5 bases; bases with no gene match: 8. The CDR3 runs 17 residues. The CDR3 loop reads CASSSTGLADSYNEQFF. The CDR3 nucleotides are TGCGCCAGCAGTTCTACCGGACTAGCGGACTCCTACAATGAGCAGTTCTTC.

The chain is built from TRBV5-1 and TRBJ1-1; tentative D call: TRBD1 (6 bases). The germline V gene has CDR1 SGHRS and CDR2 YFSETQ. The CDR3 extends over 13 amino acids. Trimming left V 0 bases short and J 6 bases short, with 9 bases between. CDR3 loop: CASSLAGGAEAFF. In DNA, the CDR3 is TGCGCCAGCAGCTTGGCGGGGGGCGCTGAAGCTTTCTTT. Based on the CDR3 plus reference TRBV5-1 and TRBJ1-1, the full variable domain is KAGVTQTPRYLIKTRGQQVTLSCSPISGHRSVSWYQQTPGQGLQFLFEYFSETQRNKGNFPGRFSGRQFSNSRSEMNVSTLELGDSALYLCASSLAGGAEAFFGQGTRLTVV.

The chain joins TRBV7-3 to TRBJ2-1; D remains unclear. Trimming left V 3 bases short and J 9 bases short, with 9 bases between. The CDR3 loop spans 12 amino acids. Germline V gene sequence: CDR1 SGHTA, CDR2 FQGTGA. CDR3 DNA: TGTGCCAGCAGCTTCCTGAGAGGTGAGCAGTTCTTC. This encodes CASSFLRGEQFF. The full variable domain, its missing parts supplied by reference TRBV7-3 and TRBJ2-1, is GAGVSQTPSNKVTEKGKYVELRCDPISGHTALYWYRQSLGQGPEFLIYFQGTGAADDSGLPNDRFFAVRPEGSVSTLKIQRTERGDSAVYLCASSFLRGEQFFGPGTRLTVL.

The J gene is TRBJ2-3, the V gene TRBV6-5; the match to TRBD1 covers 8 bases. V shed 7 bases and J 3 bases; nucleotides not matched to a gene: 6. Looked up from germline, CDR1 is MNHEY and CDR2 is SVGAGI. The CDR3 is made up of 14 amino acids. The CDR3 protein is CASTTDRGTDTQYF. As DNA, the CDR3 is TGTGCCAGCACTACTGACAGGGGAACAGATACGCAGTATTTT.

DNA of the CDR3: TGTGCCAGCAGCTTGGGCGGGGGATACACCGGGGAGCTGTTTTTT. It encodes CASSLGGGYTGELFF. V usage is TRBV7-8 and J usage is TRBJ2-2; 7 nucleotides line up with TRBD2. The germline V gene has CDR1 SGHVS and CDR2 FQNEAQ. The CDR3 has 15 residues. Losses at the gene ends were 3 bases for V and 3 bases for J; bases not matched to a gene: 4.

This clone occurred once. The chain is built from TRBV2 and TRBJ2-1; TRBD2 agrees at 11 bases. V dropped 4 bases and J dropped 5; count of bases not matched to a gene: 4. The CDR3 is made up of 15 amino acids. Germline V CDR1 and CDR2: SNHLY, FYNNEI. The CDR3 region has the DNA TGTGCCAGCAGTGCCACTAGCGGGAGAAACAATGAGCAGTTCTTC. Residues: CASSATSGRNNEQFF.